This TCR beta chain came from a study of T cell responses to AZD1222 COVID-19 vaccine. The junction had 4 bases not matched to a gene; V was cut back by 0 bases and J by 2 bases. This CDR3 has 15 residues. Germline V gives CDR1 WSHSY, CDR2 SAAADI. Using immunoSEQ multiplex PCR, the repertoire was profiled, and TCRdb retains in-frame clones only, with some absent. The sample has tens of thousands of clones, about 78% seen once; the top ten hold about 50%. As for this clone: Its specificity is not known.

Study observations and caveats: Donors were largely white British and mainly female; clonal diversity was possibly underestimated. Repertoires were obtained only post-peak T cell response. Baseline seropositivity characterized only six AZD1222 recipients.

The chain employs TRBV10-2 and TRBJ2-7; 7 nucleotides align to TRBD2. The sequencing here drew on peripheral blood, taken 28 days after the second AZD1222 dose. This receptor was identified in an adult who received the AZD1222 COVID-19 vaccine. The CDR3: CASSESRGGAYEQYF. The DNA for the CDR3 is TGCGCCAGCAGTGAGTCCCGCGGGGGTGCCTACGAGCAGTACTTC.